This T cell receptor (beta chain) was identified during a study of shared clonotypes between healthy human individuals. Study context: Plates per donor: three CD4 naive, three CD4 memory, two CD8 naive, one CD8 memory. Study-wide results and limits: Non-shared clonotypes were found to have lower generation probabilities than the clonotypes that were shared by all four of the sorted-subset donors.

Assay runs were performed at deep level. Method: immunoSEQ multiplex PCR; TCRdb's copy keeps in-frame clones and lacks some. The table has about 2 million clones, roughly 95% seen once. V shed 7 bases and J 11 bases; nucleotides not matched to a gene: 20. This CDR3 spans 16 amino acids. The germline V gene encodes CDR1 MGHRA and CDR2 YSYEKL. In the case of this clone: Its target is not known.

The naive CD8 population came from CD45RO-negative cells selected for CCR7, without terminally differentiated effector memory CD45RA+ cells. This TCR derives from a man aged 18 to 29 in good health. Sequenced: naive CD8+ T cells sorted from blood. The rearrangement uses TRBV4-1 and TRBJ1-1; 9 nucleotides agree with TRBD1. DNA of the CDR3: TGCGCCAGCACCCTAGACTTTGAGAGGGGACAGGGCCGGGCTTTCTTT. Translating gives CASTLDFERGQGRAFF.